Sequencing of this T cell receptor (beta chain) was carried out in a study of cytomegalovirus exposure and HLA in healthy donors. Overall study findings and caveats: The availability of immune exposure information extended only to CMV serostatus.

Remarks on this clone: The antigen is undetermined.

The CDR3 is 14 residues long. Germline assignment: CDR1 GTSNPN and CDR2 SVGIG (reference sequence). The trim removed 2 bases at V and 2 bases at J, leaving 3 bases unmatched. The PCR contained 60 Vbeta and 13 Jbeta primers. Only in-frame clones appear in the TCRdb table, and some are missing; sequencing was by immunoSEQ multiplex PCR. This sample has hundreds of thousands of clones, with around 84% found just once. This sequence was found in a girl aged 2-9 years in good health and CMV-seronegative. Sequencing was done on a sample of PBMCs. This chain links TRBV30 with TRBJ2-3, with TRBD2 identical over 8 bases. DNA of the CDR3: TGTGCCTGGAGTCTAGCGGGCCTCACAGATACGCAGTATTTT. Residues: CAWSLAGLTDTQYF.